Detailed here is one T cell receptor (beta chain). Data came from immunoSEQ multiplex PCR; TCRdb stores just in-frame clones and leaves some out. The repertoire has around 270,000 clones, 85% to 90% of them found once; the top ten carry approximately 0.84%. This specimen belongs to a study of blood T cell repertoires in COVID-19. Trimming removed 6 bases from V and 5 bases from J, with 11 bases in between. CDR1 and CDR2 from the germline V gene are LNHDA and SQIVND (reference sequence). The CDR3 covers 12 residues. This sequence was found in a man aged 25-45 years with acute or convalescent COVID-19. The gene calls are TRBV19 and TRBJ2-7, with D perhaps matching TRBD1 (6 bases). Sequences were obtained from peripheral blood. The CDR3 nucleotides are TGTGCCAGTAGGAACAGGGTGGACGAGCAGTACTTC. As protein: CASRNRVDEQYF. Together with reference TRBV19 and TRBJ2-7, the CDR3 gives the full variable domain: DGGITQSPKYLFRKEGQNVTLSCEQNLNHDAMYWYRQDPGQGLRLIYYSQIVNDFQKGDIAEGYSVSREKKESFPLTVTSAQKNPTAFYLCASRNRVDEQYFGPGTRLTVT.